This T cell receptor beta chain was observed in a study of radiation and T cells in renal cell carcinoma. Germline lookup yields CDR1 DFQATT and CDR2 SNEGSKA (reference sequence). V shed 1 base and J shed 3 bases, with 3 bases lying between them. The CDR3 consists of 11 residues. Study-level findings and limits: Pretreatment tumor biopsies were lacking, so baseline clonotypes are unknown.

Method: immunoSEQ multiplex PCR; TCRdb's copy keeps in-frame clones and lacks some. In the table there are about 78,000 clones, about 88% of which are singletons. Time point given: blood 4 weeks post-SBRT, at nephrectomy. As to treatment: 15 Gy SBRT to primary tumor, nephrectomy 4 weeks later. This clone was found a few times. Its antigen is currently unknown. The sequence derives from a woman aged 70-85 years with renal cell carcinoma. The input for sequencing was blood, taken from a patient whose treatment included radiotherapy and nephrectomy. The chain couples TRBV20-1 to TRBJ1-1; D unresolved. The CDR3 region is CSARGYTEAFF. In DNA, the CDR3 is TGCAGTGCTAGAGGATACACTGAAGCTTTCTTT.